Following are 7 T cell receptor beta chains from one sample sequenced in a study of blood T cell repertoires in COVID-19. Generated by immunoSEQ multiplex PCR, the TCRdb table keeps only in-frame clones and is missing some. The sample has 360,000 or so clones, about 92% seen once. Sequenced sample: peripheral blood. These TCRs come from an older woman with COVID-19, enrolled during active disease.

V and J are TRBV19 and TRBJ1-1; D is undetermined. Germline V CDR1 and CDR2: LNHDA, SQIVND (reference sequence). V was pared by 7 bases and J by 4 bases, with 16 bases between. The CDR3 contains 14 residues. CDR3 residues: CASIGLGRGTEAFF. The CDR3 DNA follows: TGTGCCAGTATCGGCCTCGGCCGGGGCACTGAAGCTTTCTTT.

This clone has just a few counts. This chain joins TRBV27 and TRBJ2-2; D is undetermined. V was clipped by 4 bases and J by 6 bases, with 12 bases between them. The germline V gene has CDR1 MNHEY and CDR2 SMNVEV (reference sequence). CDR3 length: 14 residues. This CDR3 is CASSSSSRPGELFF. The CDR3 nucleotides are TGTGCCAGCAGTTCCTCCTCCAGGCCCGGGGAGCTGTTTTTT.

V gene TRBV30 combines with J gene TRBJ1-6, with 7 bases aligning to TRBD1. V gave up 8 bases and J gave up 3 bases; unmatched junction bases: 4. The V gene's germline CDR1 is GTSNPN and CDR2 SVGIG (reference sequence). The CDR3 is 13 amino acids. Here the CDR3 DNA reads TGTGCCCGACAGGGTAACTATAATTCACCCCTCCACTTT. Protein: CARQGNYNSPLHF.

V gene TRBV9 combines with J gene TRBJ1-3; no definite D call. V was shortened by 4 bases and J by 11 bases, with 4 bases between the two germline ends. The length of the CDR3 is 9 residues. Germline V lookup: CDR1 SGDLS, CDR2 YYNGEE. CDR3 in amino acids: CASSPPIYF. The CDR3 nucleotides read TGTGCCAGCAGCCCTCCCATATATTTT.

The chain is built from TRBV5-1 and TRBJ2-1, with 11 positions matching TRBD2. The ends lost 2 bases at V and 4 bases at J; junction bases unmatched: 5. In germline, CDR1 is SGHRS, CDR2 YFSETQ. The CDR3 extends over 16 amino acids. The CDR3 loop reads CASSLFASGGYNEQFF. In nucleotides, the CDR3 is TGCGCCAGCAGCTTATTTGCTAGCGGGGGGTACAATGAGCAGTTCTTC.

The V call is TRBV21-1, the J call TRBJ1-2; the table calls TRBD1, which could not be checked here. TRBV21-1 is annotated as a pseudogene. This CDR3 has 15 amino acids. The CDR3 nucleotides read TGTGCCAGCAGCAGAGCCACCCGGGACAGCTATGGCTACACCTTC. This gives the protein CASSRATRDSYGYTF.

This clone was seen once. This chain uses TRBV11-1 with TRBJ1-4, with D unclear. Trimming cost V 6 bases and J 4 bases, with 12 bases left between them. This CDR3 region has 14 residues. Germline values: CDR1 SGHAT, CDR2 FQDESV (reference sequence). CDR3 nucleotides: TGTGCCAGCAGGACGCGGGGAAGTAATGAAAAACTGTTTTTT. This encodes CASRTRGSNEKLFF.